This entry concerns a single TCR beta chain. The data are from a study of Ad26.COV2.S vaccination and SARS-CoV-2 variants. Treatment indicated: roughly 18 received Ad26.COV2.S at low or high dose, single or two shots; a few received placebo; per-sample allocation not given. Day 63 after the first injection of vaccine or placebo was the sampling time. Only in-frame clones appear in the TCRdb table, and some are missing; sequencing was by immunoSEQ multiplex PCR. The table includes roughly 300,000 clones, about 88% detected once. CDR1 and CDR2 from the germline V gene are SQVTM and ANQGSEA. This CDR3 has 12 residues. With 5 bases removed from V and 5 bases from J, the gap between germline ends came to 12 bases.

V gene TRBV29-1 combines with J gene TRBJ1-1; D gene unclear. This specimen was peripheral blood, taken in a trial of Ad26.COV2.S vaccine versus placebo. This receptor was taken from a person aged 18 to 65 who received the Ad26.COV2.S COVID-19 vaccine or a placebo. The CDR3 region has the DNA TGCAGCGTTCCATTTGGAAGTACTGAAGCTTTCTTT. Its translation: CSVPFGSTEAFF.